The rows below give T cell receptor beta chains drawn from one sample of a study of early stage breast cancer tumors. TCRdb keeps only in-frame clones here, not all; method: immunoSEQ multiplex PCR. This sample yields about 25,000 clones, of which roughly two thirds are seen a single time; less than 10% belongs to the top ten. Sequencing input: breast tumor tissue. The receptors come from a person between 55 and 70 years old with breast cancer. Both conserved end residues are part of each CDR3. The D gene is left open where the match is weak. Size tells how often a clone was seen (once, few, many) or the class of an expanded clone, and some rows leave it out.

d_call clone_size j_call v_call cdr3_aa cdr3_nt
NA once TRBJ2-5 TRBV11-3 CASSLSVAGLGTQYF TGTGCCAGCAGCTTATCGGTGGCAGGGTTGGGGACCCAGTACTTC
NA NA TRBJ2-2 TRBV30 CAWSAINTGELFF TGTGCCTGGAGTGCTATAAACACCGGGGAGCTGTTTTTT
NA few TRBJ2-2 TRBV6-4 CASGSQSHTGELFF TGTGCCAGCGGGAGTCAATCTCACACCGGGGAGCTGTTTTTT
TRBD2 once TRBJ2-2 TRBV11-3 CASEPGSGSTGELFF TGTGCCAGCGAACCCGGTAGCGGGAGCACCGGGGAGCTGTTTTTT
TRBD1 NA TRBJ2-7 TRBV4-3 CASSQEDGGQGNYEQYF TGCGCCAGCAGCCAAGAAGATGGGGGACAGGGGAACTACGAGCAGTACTTC
TRBD2 NA TRBJ2-7 TRBV29-1 CSVGLAGEYEQYF TGCAGCGTTGGCCTAGCGGGAGAGTACGAGCAGTACTTC
TRBD1 NA TRBJ1-2 TRBV11-1 CASSLTGTGVGYTF TGTGCCAGCAGCTTAACCGGGACAGGAGTTGGCTACACCTTC
NA NA TRBJ2-2 TRBV5-6 CASSLRVVANTGELFF TGTGCCAGCAGCTTGCGAGTTGTTGCGAACACCGGGGAGCTGTTTTTT
TRBD1 NA TRBJ2-3 TRBV9 CASRRTGASTDTQYF TGTGCCAGCAGACGGACAGGCGCAAGCACAGATACGCAGTATTTT
NA NA TRBJ2-5 TRBV6-1 CASTEAQYF TGTGCCAGCACCGAGGCCCAGTACTTC
TRBD2 once TRBJ2-7 TRBV9 CASSVAAGRAINEQYF TGTGCCAGCAGCGTAGCCGCCGGGAGGGCCATCAACGAGCAGTACTTC
NA NA TRBJ2-7 TRBV11-3 CASSLDPTGSHEQYF TGTGCCAGCAGCTTAGATCCCACGGGGAGCCACGAGCAGTACTTC
TRBD1 NA TRBJ2-2 TRBV2 CASMGQVNTGELFF TGTGCCAGCATGGGACAGGTCAACACCGGGGAGCTGTTTTTT
TRBD1 NA TRBJ1-5 TRBV27 CASSWDGTGYQPQHF TGTGCCAGCAGTTGGGACGGGACAGGGTATCAGCCCCAGCATTTT
NA NA TRBJ1-2 TRBV6-1 CASSESGVYGYTF TGTGCCAGCAGTGAATCAGGGGTATATGGCTACACCTTC
NA few TRBJ2-1 TRBV7-9 CASSLAGARGQFF TGTGCCAGCAGCTTAGCGGGGGCTAGGGGTCAGTTCTTC